Below are 11 T cell receptor beta chains sequenced from a single sample in a study of cytomegalovirus exposure and HLA in healthy donors. Amplification used 60 Vbeta primers and 13 Jbeta primers. This table comes from immunoSEQ multiplex PCR, and its TCRdb copy is limited to in-frame clones, with some not included. Among 52,000 or so clones listed, roughly 80% were seen once. Sequenced sample: PBMCs. These receptors originate from a middle-aged woman in good health and CMV-seropositive.

The V gene is TRBV20-1, the J gene TRBJ2-5; D is perhaps TRBD1 (5 bases). Germline CDR1 is DFQATT and CDR2 is SNEGSKA (reference sequence). The CDR3 contains 11 residues. V was shortened by 1 base and J by 5 bases, with 5 bases between the two germline ends. CDR3 sequence: CSARGGETQYF. For the CDR3, the DNA is TGCAGTGCTAGAGGGGGCGAGACCCAGTACTTC.

Only one count was recorded for this clone. The chain has TRBV6-5 and TRBJ2-2, with D perhaps TRBD2 (5 bases). Germline CDR1 is MNHEY and CDR2 is SVGAGI. V was shortened by 0 bases and J by 1 base, with 6 bases between the two germline ends. The CDR3 loop spans 15 amino acids. CDR3 protein: CASSYSRVNTGELFF. The DNA of the CDR3 is TGTGCCAGCAGTTACTCGAGGGTGAACACCGGGGAGCTGTTTTTT.

The chain joins TRBV9 to TRBJ2-5, with D hard to call. The CDR3 spans 13 residues. The V end was cut by 5 bases, the J end by 1 base, with 9 bases between. Germline assignment: CDR1 SGDLS and CDR2 YYNGEE. CDR3 sequence reads: CASSPHSQETQYF. The CDR3, as DNA: TGTGCCAGCAGTCCCCATTCCCAAGAGACCCAGTACTTC.

This chain links TRBV7-2 with TRBJ2-5; possible D gene TRBD2, 5 bases. This CDR3 spans 13 amino acids. Germline-derived CDR1 and CDR2 are SGHTA and FQGNSA. The V end was cut by 2 bases, the J end by 5 bases, with 9 bases between. CDR3 coding DNA: TGTGCCAGCAGCTTACGGGGTAGGGAGACCCAGTACTTC. This translates into CASSLRGRETQYF.

V and J are TRBV4-1 and TRBJ2-3; TRBD2 is a possible D gene (5 bases). This CDR3 has 16 amino acids. V was shortened by 4 bases and J by 3 bases, with 17 bases between the two germline ends. Per the germline V gene, CDR1 is MGHRA and CDR2 is YSYEKL. The CDR3 protein is CASSPLAWPGTDTQYF. CDR3 nucleotide sequence: TGCGCCAGCAGCCCCTTAGCGTGGCCGGGGACAGATACGCAGTATTTT.

This chain joins TRBV6-6 and TRBJ1-5; tentative D call: TRBD1 (6 bases). The ends were cut back, 8 bases at V and 4 bases at J, with 15 bases in the middle. Per the germline V gene, CDR1 is MNHNY and CDR2 is SVGAGI (reference sequence). The CDR3 runs 14 residues. This CDR3 reads CASYSGQLNQPQHF. The DNA of the CDR3 is TGTGCCAGCTATTCCGGACAGCTGAATCAGCCCCAGCATTTT.

The chain uses TRBV30 and TRBJ2-1; the D is unclear. The CDR3 extends over 13 amino acids. The V gene lost 3 bases and the J gene lost 9 bases, with 15 bases spanning the gap. Germline CDR1 reads GTSNPN; CDR2 reads SVGIG (reference sequence). The CDR3 loop is CAWRETPRSEQFF. CDR3 nucleotide sequence: TGTGCCTGGAGGGAGACCCCGAGATCTGAGCAGTTCTTC.

The V and J genes are TRBV28 and TRBJ2-1; 10 bases map to TRBD1. This CDR3 region has 17 residues. J gave up 2 bases and V 6 bases, and 10 bases lay outside the gene matches. Per germline, CDR1 MDHEN and CDR2 SYDVKM. The CDR3 DNA follows: TGTGCCAGCAGCCGGATCCGGGGACAGGGGACCTACAATGAGCAGTTCTTC. It encodes CASSRIRGQGTYNEQFF.

On this clone: Other DNA sequences of this sample code for an identical CDR3. The gene calls are TRBV5-1 and TRBJ1-1; no reliable D call. The ends were cut back, 0 bases at V and 2 bases at J, with 8 bases in the middle. The CDR3 extends over 14 amino acids. From germline, CDR1 is SGHRS and CDR2 YFSETQ. The CDR3 reads CASSLATANTEAFF. DNA for the CDR3: TGCGCCAGCAGCTTGGCTACAGCCAACACTGAAGCTTTCTTT.

The chain recombines TRBV6-6 with TRBJ1-4; D perhaps matches TRBD1 (5 bases). V lost 6 bases to trimming and J lost 8 bases, with 19 bases between them. Germline V gene data show CDR1 as MNHNY and CDR2 as SVGAGI (reference sequence). The CDR3 length is 15 residues. The CDR3 sequence: CASSLTQVPGEKLFF. CDR3 in DNA: TGTGCCAGCAGCCTAACACAGGTCCCCGGGGAAAAACTGTTTTTT.

This chain links TRBV5-4 with TRBJ2-1; maybe TRBD2 (7 bases). The CDR3 is 18 residues long. V was shortened by 4 bases and J by 0 bases, with 20 bases between the two germline ends. Germline lookup yields CDR1 SGHNT and CDR2 YYREEE (reference sequence). In nucleotides, the CDR3 is TGTGCCAGCAGCCGAGGGGGGGGGAGTGATTTCTCCTACAATGAGCAGTTCTTC. This translates into CASSRGGGSDFSYNEQFF.